One sample yielded the 10 T cell receptor beta chains listed below, sequenced in a study of blood T cell repertoires in COVID-19. Generated by immunoSEQ multiplex PCR, the TCRdb table keeps only in-frame clones and is missing some. The sample has 93,000 or so clones, 70% to 90% seen once; the top ten hold about 3%. Sequences were obtained from peripheral blood. The source of these receptors is a human donor in a cohort sampled during active COVID-19.

This clone was seen only a few times. The chain couples TRBV21-1 to TRBJ2-6; the table's D call of TRBD1 was not tested on the DNA. TRBV21-1 is marked as a pseudogene. This CDR3 is built from 16 residues. The CDR3 DNA is TGTGCCAGAGTTGACAGGGATTCTTCTGGGGCCAACGTCCTGACTTTC. It is translated as CARVDRDSSGANVLTF.

The V and J genes are TRBV2 and TRBJ1-5, with 9 bases aligning to TRBD1. The J segment lost 3 bases and the V segment lost 4 bases, leaving 1 base of the junction unmatched. The V gene's germline CDR1 is SNHLY and CDR2 FYNNEI. The CDR3 consists of 14 residues. The CDR3 DNA sequence: TGTGCCAGCAGTGGGGACAGGGTCAATCAGCCCCAGCATTTT. Encoded protein: CASSGDRVNQPQHF.

The chain recombines TRBV9 with TRBJ2-3; 10 nucleotides align to TRBD2. Germline CDR1 reads SGDLS; CDR2 reads YYNGEE. There are 18 residues in the CDR3. V gave up 0 bases and J gave up 2 bases; unmatched junction bases: 9. The CDR3 DNA is TGTGCCAGCAGCGTAGAGGCTAGCGGGAGCGGCGTCACAGATACGCAGTATTTT. This translates into CASSVEASGSGVTDTQYF.

This clone was seen a few times. The rearrangement joins TRBV18 to TRBJ1-4, with D perhaps TRBD1 (6 bases). This CDR3 has 15 amino acids. Germline CDR1 reads KGHSH; CDR2 reads LQKENI. V lost 6 bases, J lost 0 bases, and 11 bases lay in between. In DNA form, the CDR3 reads TGTGCCAGCTCCCCGCGGACAGCAACTAATGAAAAACTGTTTTTT. This codes for CASSPRTATNEKLFF.

The chain links TRBV7-9 to TRBJ1-1; D is ambiguous. This CDR3 contains 15 residues. CDR1 and CDR2 (germline): SEHNR, FQNEAQ (reference sequence). The ends were cut back, 1 base at V and 1 base at J, with 10 bases in the middle. CDR3 amino acids: CASSLEESGNTEAFF. The CDR3 coding sequence is TGTGCCAGCAGCTTAGAGGAATCGGGGAACACTGAAGCTTTCTTT.

This chain connects TRBV30 to TRBJ2-3; 13 bases line up with TRBD2. CDR1 GTSNPN and CDR2 SVGIG come from the germline V gene (reference sequence). V was pared by 2 bases and J by 11 bases, with 10 bases of the junction left unmatched. The length of the CDR3 is 15 residues. This chain's CDR3 is CAWSQTSGRAREQYF. CDR3 nucleotides: TGTGCCTGGAGTCAAACTAGCGGGAGGGCCCGAGAGCAGTATTTT. Full variable domain (rest looked up from reference TRBV30 and TRBJ2-3): SQTIHQWPATLVQPVGSPLSLECTVEGTSNPNLYWYRQAAGRGLQLLFYSVGIGQISSEVPQNLSASRPQDRQFILSSKKLLLSDSGFYLCAWSQTSGRAREQYFGPGTRLTVL.

This chain connects TRBV10-3 to TRBJ2-6; D may be TRBD1 (6 bases). The CDR3 extends over 14 amino acids. The germline CDR1 and CDR2 sequences are ENHRY and SYGVKD. Trimming took 6 bases from V and 1 from J, leaving 7 bases between them. DNA for the CDR3: TGTGCCATCAGGGACAGTTCTGGGGCCAACGTCCTGACTTTC. Encoded protein: CAIRDSSGANVLTF.

The chain recombines TRBV20-1 with TRBJ1-4; TRBD1 agrees at 7 bases. This CDR3 is 13 amino acids long. CDR1 DFQATT and CDR2 SNEGSKA come from the germline V gene (reference sequence). Trimming took 3 bases from V and 10 from J; bases not matched to a gene: 8. The CDR3 region has the DNA TGCAGTGCTAGTCGTGGGACAGAAAGAAAACTGTTTTTT. Amino acids: CSASRGTERKLFF.

The V gene is TRBV5-1, the J gene TRBJ2-7, with TRBD2 matching over 9 bases. This CDR3 has 14 amino acids. Unmatched junction bases numbered 2, after V lost 0 bases and J lost 4 bases. The germline gives CDR1 SGHRS, CDR2 YFSETQ. CDR3 coding DNA: TGCGCCAGCAGCTTGGGACTAGCGGAATACGAGCAGTACTTC. Its protein product is CASSLGLAEYEQYF.

The V call is TRBV7-9, the J call TRBJ2-7; D may be TRBD1 (5 bases). CDR1 SEHNR and CDR2 FQNEAQ come from the germline V gene (reference sequence). The CDR3 covers 14 residues. Trimming stripped 1 base from V and 7 bases from J, with 14 bases between. This chain's CDR3 is CASSLVQASWEQYF. Written as DNA, the CDR3 is TGTGCCAGCAGCTTAGTACAGGCCTCCTGGGAGCAGTACTTC.